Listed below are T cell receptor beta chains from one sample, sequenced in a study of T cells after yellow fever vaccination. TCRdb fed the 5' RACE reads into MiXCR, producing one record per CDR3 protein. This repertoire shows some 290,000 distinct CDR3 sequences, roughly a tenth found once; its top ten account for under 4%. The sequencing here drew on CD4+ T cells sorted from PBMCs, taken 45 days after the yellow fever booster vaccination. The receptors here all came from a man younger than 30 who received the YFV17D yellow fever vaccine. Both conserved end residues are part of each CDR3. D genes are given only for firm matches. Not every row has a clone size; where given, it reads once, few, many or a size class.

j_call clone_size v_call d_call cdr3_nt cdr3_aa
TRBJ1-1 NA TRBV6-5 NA TGTGCCAGCAGGGATGGACAGTACGGGACTGAAGCTTTCTTT CASRDGQYGTEAFF
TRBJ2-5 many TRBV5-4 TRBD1 TGTGCCAGCAGCAGACAGGGGTCGGTGGAGACCCAGTACTTC CASSRQGSVETQYF
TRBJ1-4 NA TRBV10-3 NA TGTGCCATCATTGATCTTGCCGGGGCCCTGTTTTTT CAIIDLAGALFF
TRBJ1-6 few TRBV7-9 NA TGTGCCAGCAGCTTACCCCGTGCTAATTCACCCCTCCACTTT CASSLPRANSPLHF
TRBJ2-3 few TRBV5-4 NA TGTGCCAGCAGCTCGGAGTGGGGGGAAATTCGGGGTACGCAGTATTTT CASSSEWGEIRGTQYF
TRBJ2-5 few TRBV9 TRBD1 TGTGCCAGCAGCGCAGGACAGGGCTACCAAGAGACCCAGTACTTC CASSAGQGYQETQYF
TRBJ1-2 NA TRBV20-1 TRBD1 TGCAGGTCCGGGACAGATTATGGCTACACCTTC CRSGTDYGYTF
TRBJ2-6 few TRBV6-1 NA TGTGCCAGCAGTGAAAGGAGCTCTGGGGCCAACGTCCTGACTTTC CASSERSSGANVLTF
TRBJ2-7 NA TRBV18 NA TGTGCCAGCTCACCAACTGAGGGGGAGCAGTACTTC CASSPTEGEQYF
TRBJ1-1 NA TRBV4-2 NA TGTGCCAGCAGCCGTGTCCAGAAGAACACTGAAGCTTTCTTT CASSRVQKNTEAFF
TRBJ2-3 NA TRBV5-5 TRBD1 TGTGCCAGCAGCTACTTGGACAGGAGACCCGATACGCAGTATTTT CASSYLDRRPDTQYF
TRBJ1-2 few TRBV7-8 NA TGTGCCAGCAGCCCGACCGGACAGTCCTACTATGGCTACACCTTC CASSPTGQSYYGYTF
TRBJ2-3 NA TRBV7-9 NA TGTGCCAGCACCCCAACCAGGCCGGACCGAGATACGCAGTATTTT CASTPTRPDRDTQYF
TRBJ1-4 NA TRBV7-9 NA TGTGCCAGCAGCTCCAGGGCTTTTGATGAAAAACTGTTTTTT CASSSRAFDEKLFF
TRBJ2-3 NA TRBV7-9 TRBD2 TGTGCCAGCAGCACAGCGGGGGCCGAGGTGCAGTATTTT CASSTAGAEVQYF
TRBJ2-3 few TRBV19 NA TGTGCCAGTAGTGTCCCCGTCCGGGGGCAAGGGAGAGATACGCAGTATTTT CASSVPVRGQGRDTQYF
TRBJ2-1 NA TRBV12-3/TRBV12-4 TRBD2 TGTGCCAGCAGTTCTTGGACTAGCGGTACCTACAATGAGCAGTTCTTC CASSSWTSGTYNEQFF
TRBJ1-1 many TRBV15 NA TGTGCCACCAGCTCCTACAGGGAAGCTGCTTTCTTT CATSSYREAAFF
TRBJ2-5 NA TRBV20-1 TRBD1 TGCAGTGCTCAGGACAGGGGAGAGACCCAGTACTTC CSAQDRGETQYF
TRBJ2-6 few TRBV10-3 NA TGTGCCATCAGGGAGACAGACTCTGGGGCCAACGTCCTGACTTTC CAIRETDSGANVLTF
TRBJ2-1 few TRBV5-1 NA TGCGCCAGCAGCGAGGAGATGCATGAGCAGTTCTTC CASSEEMHEQFF
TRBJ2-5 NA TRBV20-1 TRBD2 TGCAGTGCCCAGCGCGGTAGCGGGGGGGCAGAGACCCAGTACTTC CSAQRGSGGAETQYF
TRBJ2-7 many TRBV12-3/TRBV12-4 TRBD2 TGTGCCAGCAGTTTAACTAGCGGGGGCCGGTACGAGCAGTACTTC CASSLTSGGRYEQYF
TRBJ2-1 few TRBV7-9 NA TGTGCCAGCGGAGAATGGGGCAATGAGCAGTTCTTC CASGEWGNEQFF